This TCR beta chain is drawn from a study of T-cell reconstitution after alpha-beta-depleted transplantation in children. Findings and caveats of the study: Reportedly, roughly two months post-transplant, alpha-beta T cells arose from several hundred expanded graft clones. Some patients showed high day-60 TCRbeta diversity, which derived from surviving recipient T cells and thymic progenitors. When one year had passed after transplant, most T-cell counts and diversity came from newly produced T cells.

Germline V gene sequence: CDR1 SGDLS, CDR2 YYNGEE. The CDR3 is 13 residues long. Trimming cost V 0 bases and J 3 bases, with 7 bases left between them. The library targeted TCRbeta and was prepared with unique molecular identifiers. Using its own MiXCR run on the PCR reads, TCRdb lists one record per CDR3 protein. This sample has more than 400,000 distinct CDR3 sequences, with roughly an eighth found just once. A remark on this clonotype: The antigen is not known.

The chain carries TRBV9 and TRBJ2-7; D remains unclear. The sample in question was PBMCs, mostly from graft donor cells, obtained 180 days after TCRalphabeta/CD19-depleted stem cell transplant. The origin of this receptor is a female patient aged 2-9 years who had a stem cell transplant for aplastic anemia, so the T cells may come from the graft donor. DNA of the CDR3: TGTGCCAGCAGCGTAGATGAGGTCTACGAGCAGTACTTC. Translating gives CASSVDEVYEQYF.